This T cell receptor beta chain originates from a study of cytomegalovirus exposure and HLA in healthy donors. This clone was seen once. Its antigen is unknown. Donors came from a validation cohort of over a hundred subjects, distinct from the first 666-subject cohort. Some clones are missing from TCRdb's copy, which holds only in-frame ones; the method was immunoSEQ multiplex PCR. The table records 130,000 or so clones, 70% to 90% of them present only once. The CDR3 contains 18 residues. Trimming pared 4 bases from V and 4 bases from J, leaving 24 bases between. The germline gives CDR1 SGHTS, CDR2 YDEGEE. The study's findings and limits: Cytomegalovirus-associated TCR beta chains were listed, numbering 150 to 200.

The specimen sequenced was PBMCs. This chain connects TRBV5-8 to TRBJ2-1, with D perhaps matching TRBD1 (6 bases). The source is a woman aged 18-29 years in good health and CMV-seronegative. The CDR3 DNA sequence: TGTGCCAGCAGCCCACCCCTAGGGTACGGGACACCTTACAATGAGCAGTTCTTC. It codes for CASSPPLGYGTPYNEQFF.